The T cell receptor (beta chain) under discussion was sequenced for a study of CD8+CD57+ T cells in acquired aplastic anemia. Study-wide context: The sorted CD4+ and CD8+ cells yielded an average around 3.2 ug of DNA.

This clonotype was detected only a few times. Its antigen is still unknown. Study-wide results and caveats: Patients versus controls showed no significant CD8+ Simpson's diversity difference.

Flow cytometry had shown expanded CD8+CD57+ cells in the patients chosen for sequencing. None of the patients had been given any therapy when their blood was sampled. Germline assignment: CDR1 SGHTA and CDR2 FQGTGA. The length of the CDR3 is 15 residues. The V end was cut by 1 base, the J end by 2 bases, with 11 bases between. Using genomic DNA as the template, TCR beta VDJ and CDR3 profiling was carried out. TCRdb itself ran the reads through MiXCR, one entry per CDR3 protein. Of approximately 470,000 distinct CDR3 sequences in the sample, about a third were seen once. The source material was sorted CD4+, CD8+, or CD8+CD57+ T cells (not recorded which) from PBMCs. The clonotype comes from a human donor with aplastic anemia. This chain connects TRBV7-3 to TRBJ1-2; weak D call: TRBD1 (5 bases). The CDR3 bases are TGTGCCAGCAGCTTAAACCGGGACCAAAACTATGGCTACACCTTC. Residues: CASSLNRDQNYGYTF.